This record concerns one T cell receptor (beta chain) sequence. The sample comes from a study of blood T cell repertoires in COVID-19. Per germline, CDR1 KGHSH and CDR2 LQKENI. V was trimmed by 6 bases and J by 0 bases, leaving 15 bases between them. This CDR3 comprises 16 residues. Here immunoSEQ multiplex PCR was the method, and the copy in TCRdb shows in-frame clones only, minus some. Among 110,000 or so clones listed, 75% to 90% were seen once. This receptor was identified in a woman between 35 and 50 years old with acute or convalescent COVID-19. Specimen: peripheral blood. The V gene is TRBV18, the J gene TRBJ2-1; possibly TRBD2 for D (6 bases). Written as DNA, the CDR3 is TGTGCCAGCTCGGGATGGGCTAGCGACTCCTACAATGAGCAGTTCTTC. This gives the protein CASSGWASDSYNEQFF.